These 28 T cell receptor beta chains originate from one sample sequenced in a study of blood T cell repertoires in COVID-19. Repertoires were generated with immunoSEQ multiplex PCR, while TCRdb's copy carries only in-frame clones and drops some. The data show around 80,000 clones, around three quarters seen once. Sequencing used peripheral blood. The receptors originated from a man in his forties or fifties with active or convalescent COVID-19.

This clone was seen more than once but under ten times. The rearrangement joins TRBV7-2 to TRBJ2-1; D unclear. Trimming removed 3 bases from V and 0 bases from J, with 12 bases in between. The CDR3 covers 16 residues. Looked up from germline, CDR1 is SGHTA and CDR2 is FQGNSA. The chain's CDR3 is CASSFLVVASYNEQFF. The CDR3 nucleotides read TGTGCCAGCAGCTTCTTAGTGGTCGCCTCCTACAATGAGCAGTTCTTC.

V is TRBV10-3 and J is TRBJ2-3; no definite D call. The CDR3 spans 13 residues. V was trimmed by 4 bases and J by 4 bases, leaving 9 bases between them. The germline CDR1 and CDR2 sequences are ENHRY and SYGVKD. The CDR3 nucleotides are TGTGCCATCAGTGTGTCGCCAGCAGATACGCAGTATTTT. Translating it yields CAISVSPADTQYF.

The CDR3 nucleotides are TGTGCCAGTAGTAAACTAGCGAGGGAGACCCAGTACTTC. Translating it yields CASSKLARETQYF. The chain combines TRBV19 with TRBJ2-5, with 7 positions matching TRBD2. The germline V gene encodes CDR1 LNHDA and CDR2 SQIVND (reference sequence). CDR3 length equals 13 residues. J lost 5 bases, V lost 4 bases, and 4 bases had no gene match.

The rearrangement links TRBV10-3 to TRBJ2-7; TRBD1 agrees at 8 bases. The V gene end was trimmed by 5 bases and the J gene end by 0 bases; junction bases not matched to a gene: 6. CDR3 length equals 15 residues. Germline values: CDR1 ENHRY, CDR2 SYGVKD. CDR3 DNA sequence: TGTGCCATCAGTCCTGGGGACAGGAGCTCCTACGAGCAGTACTTC. It is translated as CAISPGDRSSYEQYF.

The chain combines TRBV4-1 with TRBJ2-5; 8 bases fit TRBD2. Germline CDR1 and CDR2: MGHRA and YSYEKL. There are 18 residues in the CDR3. V gave up 2 bases and J gave up 4 bases; unmatched junction bases: 15. In nucleotides, the CDR3 is TGCGCCAGCAGCCAAACGAACGGGGGGGCCTCTCTTCGAGAGACCCAGTACTTC. Protein: CASSQTNGGASLRETQYF.

The genes are TRBV12-2 and TRBJ1-5. TRBV12-2 is termed a pseudogene. CDR3 length equals 14 residues. The CDR3 spells CASRPIAGNQPQHF. The CDR3, as DNA: TGTGCAAGTCGCCCAATCGCGGGCAATCAGCCCCAGCATTTT.

This clone was detected a few times. The chain joins TRBV24-1 to TRBJ1-4; 7 nucleotides line up with TRBD1. Unmatched junction bases numbered 10, after V lost 2 bases and J lost 5 bases. CDR1 and CDR2 (germline): KGHDR, SFDVKD. The CDR3 contains 17 residues. Written as DNA, the CDR3 is TGTGCCACCAGTGATTCGCAGGAGGGACAGCCGAATGAAAAACTGTTTTTT. Protein product: CATSDSQEGQPNEKLFF.

The table lists this clone with a count of one. The J gene is TRBJ1-6, the V gene TRBV6-2 or TRBV6-3; no definite D call. Between the trimmed V and J ends, which lost 2 bases and 7 bases, there was a span of 12 bases. This CDR3 contains 15 residues. Germline CDR1 and CDR2: MNHEY and SVGEGT. The CDR3 sequence is CASSYVIRENSPLHF. In DNA, the CDR3 is TGTGCCAGCAGTTACGTTATCCGGGAGAATTCACCCCTCCACTTT.

This clone was observed a handful of times. This sequence joins TRBV7-9 and TRBJ1-5; perhaps TRBD1 as D (6 bases). The germline V gene has CDR1 SEHNR and CDR2 FQNEAQ (reference sequence). The CDR3 length is 15 residues. V was pared by 1 base and J by 0 bases, with 7 bases between. CDR3 coding DNA: TGTGCCAGCAGCTTAGAGGGGGATAGCAATCAGCCCCAGCATTTT. Translated, it gives CASSLEGDSNQPQHF.

Here the CDR3 DNA reads TGTGCCAGCAGCTTGGCAGGTAGCGGGGGTCCGGATAGGGAGCAGTTCTTC. Translation gives CASSLAGSGGPDREQFF. This chain joins TRBV5-4 and TRBJ2-1; TRBD2 agrees at 9 bases. V was clipped by 0 bases and J by 10 bases; unmatched bases: 14. Per the germline V gene, CDR1 is SGHNT and CDR2 is YYREEE (reference sequence). The CDR3 has 17 residues.

This clone was seen more than once but under ten times. The chain couples TRBV3-1 (or the pseudogene TRBV3-2) to TRBJ1-2; D remains ambiguous. The CDR3 loop spans 13 amino acids. Trimming removed 4 bases from V and 4 bases from J, with 10 bases in between. The germline V gene encodes CDR1 LGHDT and CDR2 YNNKEL (reference sequence). The CDR3 is CASSLLESYGYTF. The CDR3, as DNA: TGTGCCAGCAGCCTTTTAGAAAGCTATGGCTACACCTTC.

This clone has only a few counts. The chain joins TRBV9 to TRBJ2-1; 9 bases align to TRBD1. The CDR3 is 14 residues long. With V trimmed by 4 bases and J by 6 bases, 5 bases remained unmatched. Looked up from germline, CDR1 is SGDLS and CDR2 is YYNGEE. CDR3 in DNA: TGTGCCAGCAGCCAACAGGGGGCGTCCAATGAGCAGTTCTTC. Translated: CASSQQGASNEQFF.

This chain uses TRBV7-2 with TRBJ1-3, with 9 bases lining up with TRBD1. V shed 3 bases and J 0 bases; nucleotides not matched to a gene: 3. The length of the CDR3 is 16 residues. The germline V gene has CDR1 SGHTA and CDR2 FQGNSA. The chain's CDR3 is CASSFRDRVSGNTIYF. As DNA, the CDR3 is TGTGCCAGCAGCTTCCGGGACAGGGTCTCTGGAAACACCATATATTTT.

V and J are TRBV10-1 and TRBJ1-6; 10 nucleotides match TRBD1. The CDR3 runs to 13 residues. J gave up 10 bases and V 8 bases, and 5 bases lay outside the gene matches. In germline, CDR1 is WNHNN, CDR2 SYGVQD (reference sequence). The CDR3 sequence: CASVDRGGSPLHF. The DNA for the CDR3 is TGCGCCAGCGTGGACAGGGGGGGGTCACCCCTCCACTTT.

The chain has TRBV24-1 and TRBJ2-5, with 9 bases identical to TRBD1. Trimming removed 4 bases from V and 2 bases from J; junction bases left unmatched: 4. This CDR3 spans 15 amino acids. CDR1 and CDR2 (germline): KGHDR, SFDVKD. The CDR3 spells CATSDPTGGQETQYF. CDR3 in DNA: TGTGCCACCAGTGACCCGACAGGGGGACAAGAGACCCAGTACTTC.

The rearrangement links TRBV5-6 to TRBJ1-2; 11 bases agree with TRBD1. Per germline, CDR1 SGHDT and CDR2 YYEEEE. CDR3 length equals 15 residues. V lost 4 bases to trimming and J lost 14 bases; unmatched junction nucleotides: 16. CDR3 nucleotide sequence: TGTGCCAGCAGCCCGGGACAGGGGGGACTTCCGTCTCTTACCTTC. The encoded protein is CASSPGQGGLPSLTF.

This clone showed up just once. At one of its ends the junction is not consistent with the germline gene, which may arise from a read error. The chain links TRBV5-1 to TRBJ1-6; 7 bases match TRBD1. Looked up from germline, CDR1 is SGHRS and CDR2 is YFSETQ. The CDR3 covers 14 residues. CDR3 DNA sequence: TGCGCCAGCAGGTTGGGGCAGGGGGATTCACCCCTCCACTTT. This gives the protein CASRLGQGDSPLHF.

The chain carries TRBV7-2 and TRBJ1-3; D uncertain. The CDR3 runs 15 residues. Germline-derived CDR1 and CDR2 are SGHTA and FQGNSA. The ends were cut back, 1 base at V and 0 bases at J, with 7 bases in the middle. CDR3 sequence (DNA): TGTGCCAGCAGCTTAGTCCCCAGCTCTGGAAACACCATATATTTT. It encodes CASSLVPSSGNTIYF. Variable domain in full (rest from reference TRBV7-2 and TRBJ1-3): GAGVSQSPSNKVTEKGKDVELRCDPISGHTALYWYRQSLGQGLEFLIYFQGNSAPDKSGLPSDRFSAERTGGSVSTLTIQRTQQEDSAVYLCASSLVPSSGNTIYFGEGSWLTVV.

The J gene is TRBJ2-3, the V gene TRBV10-3; perhaps TRBD1 as D (6 bases). Trimming pared 0 bases from V and 3 bases from J, leaving 19 bases between. Germline V gene lookup returns CDR1 ENHRY and CDR2 SYGVKD. The CDR3 has 18 amino acids. The CDR3 DNA reads as TGTGCCATCAGTGAGTCGGGGCCGGGACACTTATCGACAGATACGCAGTATTTT. It codes for CAISESGPGHLSTDTQYF.

This clone was seen a handful of times. The J gene is TRBJ2-7, the V gene TRBV20-1; no clear D. V gave up 3 bases and J gave up 6 bases, with 24 bases separating them. This CDR3 has 16 amino acids. The germline V gene encodes CDR1 DFQATT and CDR2 SNEGSKA (reference sequence). The CDR3 here is CSASSPYRSTLSEQYF. The CDR3, as DNA: TGCAGTGCTAGTTCCCCATACAGAAGTACTCTGTCCGAGCAGTACTTC.

The V call is TRBV29-1, the J call TRBJ2-7; D perhaps matches TRBD1 (5 bases). CDR1 is SQVTM, CDR2 ANQGSEA, per germline. The V end was cut by 3 bases, the J end by 4 bases, with 16 bases between. This CDR3 has 14 residues. The CDR3: CSVEKLGATYEQYF. The CDR3 nucleotides are TGCAGCGTTGAGAAGTTAGGGGCGACTTACGAGCAGTACTTC.

V usage is TRBV19 and J usage is TRBJ2-5, with D perhaps TRBD2 (7 bases). There are 20 residues in the CDR3. Germline V gene lookup returns CDR1 LNHDA and CDR2 SQIVND (reference sequence). V was shortened by 2 bases and J by 0 bases, with 25 bases between the two germline ends. CDR3 protein: CASSIRGTVGGGPYQETQYF. The CDR3 bases are TGTGCCAGTAGTATAAGGGGGACGGTCGGCGGGGGCCCGTACCAAGAGACCCAGTACTTC. The whole variable domain, filled in from reference TRBV19 and TRBJ2-5, reads DGGITQSPKYLFRKEGQNVTLSCEQNLNHDAMYWYRQDPGQGLRLIYYSQIVNDFQKGDIAEGYSVSREKKESFPLTVTSAQKNPTAFYLCASSIRGTVGGGPYQETQYFGPGTRLLVL.

V and J are TRBV18 and TRBJ2-5, with TRBD2 as a possible D gene (5 bases). V was pared by 3 bases and J by 7 bases, with 12 bases between. The CDR3 is 13 residues long. The germline CDR1 and CDR2 sequences are KGHSH and LQKENI. The CDR3 spells CASSPASEGTQYF. The CDR3 coding sequence is TGTGCCAGCTCACCGGCCTCAGAGGGGACCCAGTACTTC.

This clone appeared a few times. V gene TRBV11-3 combines with J gene TRBJ2-7; 10 bases are a match to TRBD2. V gave up 5 bases and J gave up 1 base; unmatched junction bases: 2. The CDR3 extends over 14 amino acids. Germline V gives CDR1 SGHNT, CDR2 YENEEA. The CDR3 sequence: CASSKTSGSYEQYF. The CDR3 DNA reads TGTGCCAGCAGCAAGACTAGCGGGTCCTACGAGCAGTACTTC.

The chain uses TRBV19 and TRBJ1-5, with 9 bases lining up with TRBD1. Germline V lookup: CDR1 LNHDA, CDR2 SQIVND (reference sequence). This CDR3 contains 15 residues. V shed 5 bases, J shed 7 bases, and the junction held 9 bases outside the gene matches. The CDR3 DNA reads as TGTGCCAGTAGTCCCAACAGGGGGCTGAGGCAGCCCCAGCATTTT. This gives the protein CASSPNRGLRQPQHF.

V and J are TRBV5-1 and TRBJ1-2; tentative D call: TRBD1 (5 bases). The CDR3 is 16 amino acids. Trimming shortened V by 0 bases and J by 0 bases, and 12 bases separated the two germline ends. Germline-derived CDR1 and CDR2 are SGHRS and YFSETQ. CDR3 sequence reads: CASSLDVRVTNYGYTF. For the CDR3, the DNA is TGCGCCAGCAGCTTGGATGTCAGGGTAACTAACTATGGCTACACCTTC.

The chain uses TRBV6-1 and TRBJ1-6, with TRBD1 matching over 9 bases. Germline assignment: CDR1 MNHNS and CDR2 SASEGT. The CDR3 consists of 15 residues. With V trimmed by 2 bases and J by 9 bases, 5 bases remained unmatched. DNA of the CDR3: TGTGCCAGCAGTGAAAAACCGGGACAGGGTTCACCCCTCCACTTT. Encoded protein: CASSEKPGQGSPLHF.

Relative to its sample, this clone is medium-sized. The gene calls are TRBV4-1 and TRBJ1-4; 7 nucleotides align to TRBD1. The CDR3 length is 15 residues. Germline-derived CDR1 and CDR2 are MGHRA and YSYEKL. V gave up 3 bases and J gave up 4 bases; unmatched junction bases: 5. CDR3 sequence (DNA): TGCGCCAGCAGCCAGTCCGGGACAGTTAATGAAAAACTGTTTTTT. Protein product: CASSQSGTVNEKLFF.